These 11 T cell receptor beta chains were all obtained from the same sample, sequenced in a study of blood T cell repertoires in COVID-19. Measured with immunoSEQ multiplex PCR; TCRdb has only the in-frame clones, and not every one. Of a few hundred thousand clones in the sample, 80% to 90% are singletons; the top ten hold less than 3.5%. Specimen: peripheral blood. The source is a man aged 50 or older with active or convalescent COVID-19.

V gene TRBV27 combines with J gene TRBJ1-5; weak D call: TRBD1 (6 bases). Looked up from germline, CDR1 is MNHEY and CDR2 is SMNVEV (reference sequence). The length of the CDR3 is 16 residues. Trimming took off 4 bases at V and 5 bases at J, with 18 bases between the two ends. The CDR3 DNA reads TGTGCCAGCAGTTCTTCCGGGACACGCTTTGATCAGCCCCAGCATTTT. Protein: CASSSSGTRFDQPQHF.

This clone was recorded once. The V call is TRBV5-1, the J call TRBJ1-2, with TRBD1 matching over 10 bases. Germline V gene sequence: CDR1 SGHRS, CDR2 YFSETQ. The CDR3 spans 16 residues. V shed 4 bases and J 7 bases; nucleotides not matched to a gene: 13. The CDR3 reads CASSTDGTGEFGGYTF. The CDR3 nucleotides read TGCGCCAGCAGCACGGACGGGACAGGGGAGTTCGGTGGCTACACCTTC.

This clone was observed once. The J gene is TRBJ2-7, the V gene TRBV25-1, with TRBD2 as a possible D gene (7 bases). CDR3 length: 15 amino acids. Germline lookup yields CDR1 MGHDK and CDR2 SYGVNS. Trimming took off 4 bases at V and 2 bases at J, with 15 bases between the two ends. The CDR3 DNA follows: TGTGCCAGCAGTGGGGGGGGGCAGGGCCCCTACGAGCAGTACTTC. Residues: CASSGGGQGPYEQYF.

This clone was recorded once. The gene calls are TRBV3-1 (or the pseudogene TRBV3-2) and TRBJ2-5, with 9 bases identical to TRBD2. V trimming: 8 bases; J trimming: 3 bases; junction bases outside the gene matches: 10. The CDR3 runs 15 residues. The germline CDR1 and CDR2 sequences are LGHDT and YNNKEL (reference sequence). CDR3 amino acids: CASGLRLAGKETQYF. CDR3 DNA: TGTGCCAGCGGCTTGAGGCTAGCGGGGAAAGAGACCCAGTACTTC.

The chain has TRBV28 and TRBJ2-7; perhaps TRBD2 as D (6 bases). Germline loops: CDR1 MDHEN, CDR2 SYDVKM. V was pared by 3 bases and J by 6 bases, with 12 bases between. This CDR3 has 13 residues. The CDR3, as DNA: TGTGCCAGCAGTTTGGAGGGGTGGGGCGAGCAGTACTTC. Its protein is CASSLEGWGEQYF.

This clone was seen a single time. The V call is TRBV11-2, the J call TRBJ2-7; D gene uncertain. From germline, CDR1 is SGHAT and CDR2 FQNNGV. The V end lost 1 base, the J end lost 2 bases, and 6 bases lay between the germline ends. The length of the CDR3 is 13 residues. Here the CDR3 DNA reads TGTGCCAGCAGCTTAGTAGTTACCTACGAGCAGTACTTC. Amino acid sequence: CASSLVVTYEQYF.

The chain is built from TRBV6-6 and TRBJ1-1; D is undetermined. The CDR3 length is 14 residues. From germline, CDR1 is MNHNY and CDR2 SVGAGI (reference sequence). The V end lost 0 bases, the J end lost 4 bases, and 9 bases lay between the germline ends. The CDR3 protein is CASSYSTEGTEAFF. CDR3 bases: TGTGCCAGCAGTTACTCCACAGAGGGCACTGAAGCTTTCTTT.

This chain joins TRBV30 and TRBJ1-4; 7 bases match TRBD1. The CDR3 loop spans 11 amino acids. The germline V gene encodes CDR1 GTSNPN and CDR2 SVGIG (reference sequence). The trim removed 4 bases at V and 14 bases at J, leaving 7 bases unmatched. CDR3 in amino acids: CAWTTGTVLFF. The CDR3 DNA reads TGTGCCTGGACCACAGGGACAGTTCTGTTTTTT.

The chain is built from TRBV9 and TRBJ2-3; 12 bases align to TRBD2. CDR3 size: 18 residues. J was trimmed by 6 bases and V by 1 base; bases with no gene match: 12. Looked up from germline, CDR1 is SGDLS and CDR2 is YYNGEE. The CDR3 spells CASSVSTSGSQKGDTQYF. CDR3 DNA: TGTGCCAGCAGCGTATCGACTAGCGGGAGTCAAAAAGGGGATACGCAGTATTTT. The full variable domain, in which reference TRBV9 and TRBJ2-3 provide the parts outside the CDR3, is DSGVTQTPKHLITATGQRVTLRCSPRSGDLSVYWYQQSLDQGLQFLIQYYNGEERAKGNILERFSAQQFPDLHSELNLSSLELGDSALYFCASSVSTSGSQKGDTQYFGPGTRLTVL.

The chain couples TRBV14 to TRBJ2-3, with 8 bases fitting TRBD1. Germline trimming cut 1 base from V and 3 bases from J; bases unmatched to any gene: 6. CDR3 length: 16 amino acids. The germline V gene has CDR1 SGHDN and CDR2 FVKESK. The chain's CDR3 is CASSQVRQGITDTQYF. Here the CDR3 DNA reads TGTGCCAGCAGCCAAGTTCGACAGGGGATAACAGATACGCAGTATTTT. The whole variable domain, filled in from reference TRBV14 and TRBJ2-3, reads EAGVTQFPSHSVIEKGQTVTLRCDPISGHDNLYWYRRVMGKEIKFLLHFVKESKQDESGMPNNRFLAERTGGTYSTLKVQPAELEDSGVYFCASSQVRQGITDTQYFGPGTRLTVL.

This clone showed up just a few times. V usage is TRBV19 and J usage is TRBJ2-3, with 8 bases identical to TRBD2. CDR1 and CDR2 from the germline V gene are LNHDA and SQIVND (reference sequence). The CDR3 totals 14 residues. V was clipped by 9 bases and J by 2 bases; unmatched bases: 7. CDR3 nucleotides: TGTGCCAGCAAGAGCGGGGGCCCCACAGATACGCAGTATTTT. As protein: CASKSGGPTDTQYF. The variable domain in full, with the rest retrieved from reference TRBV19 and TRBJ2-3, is DGGITQSPKYLFRKEGQNVTLSCEQNLNHDAMYWYRQDPGQGLRLIYYSQIVNDFQKGDIAEGYSVSREKKESFPLTVTSAQKNPTAFYLCASKSGGPTDTQYFGPGTRLTVL.